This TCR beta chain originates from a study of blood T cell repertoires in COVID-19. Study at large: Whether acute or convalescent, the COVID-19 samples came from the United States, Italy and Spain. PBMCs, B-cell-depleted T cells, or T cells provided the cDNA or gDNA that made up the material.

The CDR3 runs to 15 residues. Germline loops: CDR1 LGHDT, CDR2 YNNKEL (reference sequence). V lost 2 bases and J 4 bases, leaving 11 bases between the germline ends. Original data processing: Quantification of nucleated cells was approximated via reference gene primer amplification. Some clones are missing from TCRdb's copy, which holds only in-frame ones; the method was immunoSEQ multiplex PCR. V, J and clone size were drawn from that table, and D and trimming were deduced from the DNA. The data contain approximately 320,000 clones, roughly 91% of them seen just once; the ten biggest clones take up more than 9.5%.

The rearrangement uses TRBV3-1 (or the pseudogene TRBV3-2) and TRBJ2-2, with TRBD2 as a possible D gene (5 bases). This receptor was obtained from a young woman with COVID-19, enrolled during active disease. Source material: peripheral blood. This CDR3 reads CASSQRLTITGELFF. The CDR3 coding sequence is TGTGCCAGCAGCCAACGTCTGACTATCACCGGGGAGCTGTTTTTT.